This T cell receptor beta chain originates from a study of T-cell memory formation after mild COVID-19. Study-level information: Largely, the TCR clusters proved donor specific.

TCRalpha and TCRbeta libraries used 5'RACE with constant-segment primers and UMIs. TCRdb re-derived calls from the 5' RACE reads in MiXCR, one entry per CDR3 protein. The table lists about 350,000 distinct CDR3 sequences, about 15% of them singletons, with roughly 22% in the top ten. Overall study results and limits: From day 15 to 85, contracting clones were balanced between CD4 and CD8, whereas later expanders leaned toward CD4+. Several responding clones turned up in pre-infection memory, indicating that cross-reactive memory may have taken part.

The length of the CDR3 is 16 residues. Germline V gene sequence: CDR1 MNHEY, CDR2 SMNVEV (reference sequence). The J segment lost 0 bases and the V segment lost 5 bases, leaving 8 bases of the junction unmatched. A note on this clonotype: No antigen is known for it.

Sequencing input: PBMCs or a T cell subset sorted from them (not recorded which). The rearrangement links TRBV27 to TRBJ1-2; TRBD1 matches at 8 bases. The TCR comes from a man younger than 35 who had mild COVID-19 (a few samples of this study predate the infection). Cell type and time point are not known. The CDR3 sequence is CASSPPGGAPNYGYTF. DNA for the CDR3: TGTGCCAGCAGTCCACCAGGGGGCGCCCCTAACTATGGCTACACCTTC.